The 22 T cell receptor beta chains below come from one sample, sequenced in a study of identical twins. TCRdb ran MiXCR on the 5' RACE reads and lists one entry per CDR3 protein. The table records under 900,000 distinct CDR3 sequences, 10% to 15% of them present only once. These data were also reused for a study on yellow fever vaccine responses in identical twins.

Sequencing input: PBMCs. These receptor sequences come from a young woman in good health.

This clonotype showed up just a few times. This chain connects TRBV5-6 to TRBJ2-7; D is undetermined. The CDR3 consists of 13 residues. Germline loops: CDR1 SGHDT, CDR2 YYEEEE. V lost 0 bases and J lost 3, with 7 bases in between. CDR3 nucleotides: TGTGCCAGCAGCTTGGTTTCAGGCTACGAGCAGTACGTC. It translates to CASSLVSGYEQYV.

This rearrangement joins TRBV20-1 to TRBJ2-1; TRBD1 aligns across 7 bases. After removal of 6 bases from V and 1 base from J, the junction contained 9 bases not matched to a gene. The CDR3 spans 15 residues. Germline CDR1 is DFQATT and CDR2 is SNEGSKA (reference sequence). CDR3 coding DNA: TGCAGTGCCACCGGGACAGTGAATTCCTACAATGAGCAGTTCTTC. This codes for CSATGTVNSYNEQFF.

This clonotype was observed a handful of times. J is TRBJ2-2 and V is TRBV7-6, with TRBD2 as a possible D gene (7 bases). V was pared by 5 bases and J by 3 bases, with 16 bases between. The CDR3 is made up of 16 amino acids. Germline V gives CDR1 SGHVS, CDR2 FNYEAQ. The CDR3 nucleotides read TGTGCCAGCAGCCCAAACCCGGGGGGCTACACCGGGGAGCTGTTTTTT. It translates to CASSPNPGGYTGELFF.

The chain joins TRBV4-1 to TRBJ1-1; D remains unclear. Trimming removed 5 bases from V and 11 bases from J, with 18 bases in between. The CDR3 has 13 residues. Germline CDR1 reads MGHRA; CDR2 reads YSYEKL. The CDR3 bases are TGCGCCAGCAGCGCTCTAGGTGGCGGCAAGGCTTTCTTT. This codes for CASSALGGGKAFF.

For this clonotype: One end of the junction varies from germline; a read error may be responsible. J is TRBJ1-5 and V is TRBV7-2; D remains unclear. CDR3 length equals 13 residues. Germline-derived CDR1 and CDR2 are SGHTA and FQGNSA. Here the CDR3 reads CANSLDSNQPQHF. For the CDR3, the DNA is TGTGCCAACAGCTTAGATAGCAATCAGCCCCAGCATTTT. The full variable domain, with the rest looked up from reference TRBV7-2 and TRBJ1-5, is GAGVSQSPSNKVTEKGKDVELRCDPISGHTALYWYRQSLGQGLEFLIYFQGNSAPDKSGLPSDRFSAERTGGSVSTLTIQRTQQEDSAVYLCANSLDSNQPQHFGDGTRLSIL.

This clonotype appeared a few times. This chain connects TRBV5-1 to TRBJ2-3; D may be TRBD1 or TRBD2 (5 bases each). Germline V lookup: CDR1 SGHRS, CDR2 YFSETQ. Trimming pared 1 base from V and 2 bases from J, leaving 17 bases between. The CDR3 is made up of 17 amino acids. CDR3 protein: CASSLLGDDAFTDTQYF. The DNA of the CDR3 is TGCGCCAGCAGCTTGTTAGGGGACGACGCCTTCACAGATACGCAGTATTTT.

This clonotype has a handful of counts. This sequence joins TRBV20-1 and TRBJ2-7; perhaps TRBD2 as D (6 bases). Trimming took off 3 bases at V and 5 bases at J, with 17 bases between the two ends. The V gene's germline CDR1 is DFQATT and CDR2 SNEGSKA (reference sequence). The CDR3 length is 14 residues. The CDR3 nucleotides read TGCAGTGCTAGGGGAGGCGGTGGAAGCCACGAGCAGTACGTC. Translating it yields CSARGGGGSHEQYV.

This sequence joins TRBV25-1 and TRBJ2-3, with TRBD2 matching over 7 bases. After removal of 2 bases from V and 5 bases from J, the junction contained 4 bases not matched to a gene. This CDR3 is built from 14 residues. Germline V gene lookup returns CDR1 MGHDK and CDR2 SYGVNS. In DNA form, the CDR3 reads TGTGCCAGCAGTGAACCAGAGCGGGGAGATACGCAGTATTTT. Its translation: CASSEPERGDTQYF.

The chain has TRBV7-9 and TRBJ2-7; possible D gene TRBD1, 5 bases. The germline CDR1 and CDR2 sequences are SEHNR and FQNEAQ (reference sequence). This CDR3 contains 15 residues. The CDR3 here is CASSLGVLSSYEQYV. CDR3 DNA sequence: TGCGCCAGCAGCTTAGGGGTCCTCAGCTCCTACGAGCAGTACGTC.

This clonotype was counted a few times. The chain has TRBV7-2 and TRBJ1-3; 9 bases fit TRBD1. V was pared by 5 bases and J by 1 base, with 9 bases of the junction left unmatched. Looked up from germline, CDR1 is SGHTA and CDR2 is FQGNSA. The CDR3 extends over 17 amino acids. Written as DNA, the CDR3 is TGTGCCAGCAGCCCGGGGACAGGGTCTTCGTCTGGAAACACCATATATTTT. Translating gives CASSPGTGSSSGNTIYF.

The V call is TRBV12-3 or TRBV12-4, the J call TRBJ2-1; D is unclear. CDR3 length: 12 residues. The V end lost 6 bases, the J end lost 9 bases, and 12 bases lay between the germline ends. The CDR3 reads CASSSDTLEQFF. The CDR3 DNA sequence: TGTGCCAGCAGCTCTGACACCCTTGAGCAGTTCTTC.

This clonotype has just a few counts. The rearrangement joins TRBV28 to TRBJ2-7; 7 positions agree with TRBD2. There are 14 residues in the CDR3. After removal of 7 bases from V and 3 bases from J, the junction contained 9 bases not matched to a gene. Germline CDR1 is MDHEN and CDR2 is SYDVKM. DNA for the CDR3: TGTGCCAGCACCCGCCCGACGGGAGGCTACGAGCAGTACTTC. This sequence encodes CASTRPTGGYEQYF.

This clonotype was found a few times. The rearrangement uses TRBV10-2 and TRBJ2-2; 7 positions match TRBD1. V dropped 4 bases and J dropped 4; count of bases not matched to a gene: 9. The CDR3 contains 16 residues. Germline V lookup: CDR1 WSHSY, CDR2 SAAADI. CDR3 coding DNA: TGCGCCAGCAGTGGACAGGGTATAGGGCGCACCGGGGAGCTGTTTTTT. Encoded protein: CASSGQGIGRTGELFF.

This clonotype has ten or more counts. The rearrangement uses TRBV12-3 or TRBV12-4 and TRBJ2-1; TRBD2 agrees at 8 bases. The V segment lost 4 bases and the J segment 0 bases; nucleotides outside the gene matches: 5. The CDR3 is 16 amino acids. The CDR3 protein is CASSSIAGSSYNEQFF. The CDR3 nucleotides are TGTGCCAGCAGTTCTATAGCGGGAAGCTCCTACAATGAGCAGTTCTTC.

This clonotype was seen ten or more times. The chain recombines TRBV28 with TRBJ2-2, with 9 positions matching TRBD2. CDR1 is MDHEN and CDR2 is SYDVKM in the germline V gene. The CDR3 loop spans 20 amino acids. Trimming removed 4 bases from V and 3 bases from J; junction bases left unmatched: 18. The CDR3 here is CASSSPGLAVFREDTGELFF. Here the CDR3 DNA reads TGTGCCAGCAGTTCACCGGGACTAGCTGTCTTCAGGGAGGACACCGGGGAGCTGTTTTTT.

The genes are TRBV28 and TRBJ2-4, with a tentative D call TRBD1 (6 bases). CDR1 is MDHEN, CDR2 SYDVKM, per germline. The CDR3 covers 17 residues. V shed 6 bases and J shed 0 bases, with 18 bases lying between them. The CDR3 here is CASSPTDRLVAKNIQYF. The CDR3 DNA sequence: TGTGCCAGCAGCCCCACCGACAGGCTCGTAGCCAAAAACATTCAGTACTTC.

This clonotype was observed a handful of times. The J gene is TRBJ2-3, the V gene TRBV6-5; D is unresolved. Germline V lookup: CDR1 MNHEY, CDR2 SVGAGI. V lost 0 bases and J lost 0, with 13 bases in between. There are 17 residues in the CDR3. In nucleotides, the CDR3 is TGTGCCAGCAGTTACTCCGCGGTGCCCCCTAGCACAGATACGCAGTATTTT. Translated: CASSYSAVPPSTDTQYF.

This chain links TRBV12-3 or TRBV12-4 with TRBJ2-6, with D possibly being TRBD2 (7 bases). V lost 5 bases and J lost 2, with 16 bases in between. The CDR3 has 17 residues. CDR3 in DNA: TGTGCCAGCAGTACCGTCGGGGGGCGGACTGGGGCCAACGTCCTGACTTTC. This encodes CASSTVGGRTGANVLTF.

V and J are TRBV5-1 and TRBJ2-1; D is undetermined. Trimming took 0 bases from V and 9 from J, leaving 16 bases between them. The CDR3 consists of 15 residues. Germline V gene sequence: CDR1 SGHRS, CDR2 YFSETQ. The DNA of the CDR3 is TGCGCCAGCAGCTTGGGGTCCTCGTGGGATTCTGAGCAGTTCTTC. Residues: CASSLGSSWDSEQFF.

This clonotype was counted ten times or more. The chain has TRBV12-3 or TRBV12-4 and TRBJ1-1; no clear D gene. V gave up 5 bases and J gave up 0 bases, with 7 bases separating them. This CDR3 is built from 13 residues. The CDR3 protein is CASSSQMNTEAFF. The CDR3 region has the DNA TGTGCCAGCAGTAGCCAAATGAACACTGAAGCTTTCTTT.

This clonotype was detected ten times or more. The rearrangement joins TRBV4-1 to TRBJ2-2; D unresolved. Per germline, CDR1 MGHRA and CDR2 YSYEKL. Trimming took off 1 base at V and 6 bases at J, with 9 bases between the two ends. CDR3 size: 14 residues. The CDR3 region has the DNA TGCGCCAGCAGCCAAGTCCTATTGTCCGGGGAGCTGTTTTTT. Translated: CASSQVLLSGELFF.

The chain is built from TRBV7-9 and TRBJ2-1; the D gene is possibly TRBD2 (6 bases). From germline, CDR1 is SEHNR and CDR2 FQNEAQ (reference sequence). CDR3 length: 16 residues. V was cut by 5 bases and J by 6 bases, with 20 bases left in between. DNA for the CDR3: TGTGCCAGCAGCCATCAACCGGGACTTCTTGGCAATGAGCAGTTCTTC. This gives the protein CASSHQPGLLGNEQFF.